A single sample gave rise to the 32 T cell receptor beta chains below, sequenced in a study of blood T cell repertoires in COVID-19. Data came from immunoSEQ multiplex PCR; TCRdb stores just in-frame clones and leaves some out. Of about 210,000 clones listed, 81% were seen once; the top ten hold 8% to 9%. Sequenced material: PBMCs or T cells enriched from blood (not recorded which). These receptors all stem from a woman aged 50 to 60 with acute COVID-19.

This chain joins TRBV25-1 and TRBJ1-1; TRBD1 matches 11 bases. Germline V gene sequence: CDR1 MGHDK, CDR2 SYGVNS. Unmatched junction bases numbered 3, after V lost 4 bases and J lost 2 bases. The CDR3 has 15 amino acids. CDR3 coding DNA: TGTGCCAGCAGTGGGACAGGGGGCATCAACACTGAAGCTTTCTTT. It codes for CASSGTGGINTEAFF.

J is TRBJ2-2 and V is TRBV6-5, with D perhaps TRBD1 (6 bases). Germline assignment: CDR1 MNHEY and CDR2 SVGAGI. The CDR3 totals 15 residues. Trimming left V 6 bases short and J 4 bases short, with 15 bases between. CDR3 in DNA: TGTGCCAGCAGCCGAACAGGGTCAGCCACCGGGGAGCTGTTTTTT. Protein product: CASSRTGSATGELFF.

CDR3 DNA sequence: TGCGCCAGCAGTGACGACACCCCGGCCTCTGGGGCCAACGTCCTGACTTTC. Protein sequence: CASSDDTPASGANVLTF. This sequence joins TRBV10-2 and TRBJ2-6; D gene unclear. This CDR3 has 17 amino acids. CDR1 and CDR2 (germline): WSHSY, SAAADI. V lost 3 bases, J lost 0 bases, and 12 bases lay in between.

The chain links TRBV6-1 to TRBJ1-5, with TRBD1 identical over 7 bases. The V and J ends lost 1 base and 6 bases, in that order; junction bases with no gene match: 6. The germline V gene encodes CDR1 MNHNS and CDR2 SASEGT. The CDR3 runs 15 residues. The CDR3 nucleotides are TGTGCCAGCAGTGAAGAGACAGGGATCGGTCAGCCCCAGCATTTT. Translation: CASSEETGIGQPQHF.

The chain carries TRBV6-5 and TRBJ2-1; no reliable D call. Germline CDR1 is MNHEY and CDR2 is SVGAGI. This CDR3 spans 13 amino acids. The V end lost 5 bases, the J end lost 4 bases, and 9 bases lay between the germline ends. The CDR3: CASSPSWYNEQFF. CDR3 in DNA: TGTGCCAGCAGTCCTAGTTGGTACAATGAGCAGTTCTTC.

The chain combines TRBV11-2 with TRBJ2-7; 7 bases map to TRBD2. From germline, CDR1 is SGHAT and CDR2 FQNNGV. The CDR3 runs to 14 residues. With 4 bases clipped from V and 1 base from J, the junction kept 4 bases outside the gene matches. CDR3 in DNA: TGTGCCAGCAGCTATGCTAGCGGATCCTACGAGCAGTACTTC. Protein sequence: CASSYASGSYEQYF.

The V call is TRBV11-3, the J call TRBJ2-1; no clear D. Trimming shortened V by 5 bases and J by 0 bases, and 14 bases separated the two germline ends. Germline values: CDR1 SGHNT, CDR2 YENEEA. This CDR3 has 16 amino acids. CDR3 amino acids: CASSPAPPSSYNEQFF. The CDR3 coding sequence is TGTGCCAGCAGCCCAGCCCCTCCTAGCTCCTACAATGAGCAGTTCTTC.

This clone was seen a single time. This chain connects TRBV25-1 to TRBJ1-2; D perhaps matches TRBD1 (5 bases). The CDR3 has 13 amino acids. With 5 bases removed from V and 6 bases from J, the gap between germline ends came to 13 bases. CDR1 is MGHDK, CDR2 SYGVNS, per germline. The CDR3 loop is CASSPGGGHGYTF. The CDR3 DNA is TGTGCCAGCAGTCCCGGGGGAGGGCATGGCTACACCTTC.

V usage is TRBV4-1 and J usage is TRBJ1-4; D is ambiguous. CDR1 and CDR2 (germline): MGHRA, YSYEKL. CDR3 length: 17 amino acids. Trimming took off 0 bases at V and 5 bases at J, with 16 bases between the two ends. The CDR3, as DNA: TGCGCCAGCAGCCAAGATGGGAGTGCAGGCACGAATGAAAAACTGTTTTTT. This codes for CASSQDGSAGTNEKLFF.

This sequence joins TRBV4-3 and TRBJ1-2; D not certain. CDR1 and CDR2 from the germline V gene are LGHNA and YSLEER. V lost 0 bases to trimming and J lost 8 bases, with 13 bases between them. The CDR3 covers 14 residues. This CDR3 is CASSQDSEYGGYTF. The DNA for the CDR3 is TGCGCCAGCAGCCAAGATTCTGAGTACGGGGGCTACACCTTC.

The J gene is TRBJ2-5, the V gene TRBV7-2; TRBD2 agrees at 8 bases. The germline CDR1 and CDR2 sequences are SGHTA and FQGNSA. This CDR3 comprises 15 residues. V dropped 5 bases and J dropped 2; count of bases not matched to a gene: 7. DNA for the CDR3: TGTGCCAGCAGCGCGGGGGGAGGCGTACAAGAGACCCAGTACTTC. This sequence encodes CASSAGGGVQETQYF.

The rearrangement links TRBV7-2 to TRBJ2-3; D gene unclear. The ends were cut back, 3 bases at V and 6 bases at J, with 10 bases in the middle. Per the germline V gene, CDR1 is SGHTA and CDR2 is FQGNSA. CDR3 size: 13 residues. CDR3 in DNA: TGTGCCAGCAGCTTGAAAGAGTGGGATACGCAGTATTTT. Protein product: CASSLKEWDTQYF.

The chain carries TRBV2 and TRBJ2-3; 8 bases are a match to TRBD1. Germline V gene sequence: CDR1 SNHLY, CDR2 FYNNEI. V was pared by 4 bases and J by 1 base, with 7 bases of the junction left unmatched. This CDR3 contains 16 residues. CDR3 nucleotide sequence: TGTGCCAGCAGTGTACGACAGGGGATGGGCACAGATACGCAGTATTTT. This gives the protein CASSVRQGMGTDTQYF.

The table lists this clone with many counts. The chain combines TRBV6-2 or TRBV6-3 with TRBJ1-5; possible D gene TRBD1, 6 bases. The CDR3 contains 14 residues. CDR1 and CDR2 from the germline V gene are MNHEY and SVGEGT. V lost 2 bases and J lost 3, with 8 bases in between. CDR3 protein: CASSYGTTNQPQHF. CDR3 sequence (DNA): TGTGCCAGCAGTTACGGGACAACCAATCAGCCCCAGCATTTT.

This clone was detected a few times. This rearrangement joins TRBV18 to TRBJ1-1; TRBD1 might be the D (5 bases). The CDR3 sequence is 15 residues long. Trimming shortened V by 2 bases and J by 3 bases, and 13 bases separated the two germline ends. CDR1 KGHSH and CDR2 LQKENI come from the germline V gene. Here the CDR3 reads CASSPMTLGDTEAFF. In DNA, the CDR3 is TGTGCCAGCTCACCAATGACCTTAGGGGACACTGAAGCTTTCTTT.

This chain links TRBV5-5 with TRBJ2-1, with 7 nucleotides matching TRBD2. The CDR3 spans 13 residues. CDR1 and CDR2 from the germline V gene are SGHKS and YYEKEE (reference sequence). V gave up 7 bases and J gave up 10 bases; unmatched junction bases: 11. The DNA for the CDR3 is TGTGCCAGCCTCACCGTACCGGGACTAGAGCAGTTCTTC. This translates into CASLTVPGLEQFF.

The V gene is TRBV19, the J gene TRBJ1-1; 10 bases fit TRBD1. The CDR3 loop spans 15 amino acids. Germline CDR1 LNHDA, CDR2 SQIVND (reference sequence). J lost 0 bases, V lost 10 bases, and 8 bases had no gene match. Written as DNA, the CDR3 is TGTGCCACTTTGGACAGGGGGTCCATGAACACTGAAGCTTTCTTT. It is translated as CATLDRGSMNTEAFF.

V usage is TRBV7-6 and J usage is TRBJ2-1; 8 nucleotides align to TRBD1. Unmatched junction bases numbered 6, after V lost 4 bases and J lost 4 bases. Germline-derived CDR1 and CDR2 are SGHVS and FNYEAQ. This CDR3 contains 15 residues. In DNA, the CDR3 is TGTGCCAGCAGCTCAACAGGGGGTGGGTACAATGAGCAGTTCTTC. As protein: CASSSTGGGYNEQFF.

V gene TRBV6-5 combines with J gene TRBJ1-2; TRBD1 might be the D (6 bases). Germline CDR1 and CDR2: MNHEY and SVGAGI. CDR3 length: 13 residues. The V and J ends lost 4 bases and 4 bases respectively, with 10 bases between them. The CDR3 loop is CASSLDRFYGYTF. The CDR3, as DNA: TGTGCCAGCAGTTTAGACAGGTTCTATGGCTACACCTTC.

V gene TRBV6-5 combines with J gene TRBJ2-1, with a weak D call TRBD2 (6 bases). The V end was cut by 4 bases, the J end by 4 bases, with 14 bases between. Germline V gene sequence: CDR1 MNHEY, CDR2 SVGAGI. The CDR3 runs 15 residues. The CDR3 sequence: CASSLRTAGYNEQFF. CDR3 DNA sequence: TGTGCCAGCAGTTTAAGGACCGCGGGGTACAATGAGCAGTTCTTC.

This chain links TRBV24-1 with TRBJ2-7; 8 nucleotides line up with TRBD1. Germline values: CDR1 KGHDR, CDR2 SFDVKD. This CDR3 has 14 residues. After removal of 3 bases from V and 9 bases from J, the junction contained 9 bases not matched to a gene. CDR3 amino acids: CATSDRNTDRGQYF. In DNA form, the CDR3 reads TGTGCCACCAGTGATCGTAACACAGACAGGGGGCAGTACTTC.

The genes are TRBV10-3 and TRBJ2-3; the match to TRBD1 covers 9 bases. Unmatched junction bases numbered 4, after V lost 6 bases and J lost 0 bases. The CDR3 spans 15 residues. Germline V gene lookup returns CDR1 ENHRY and CDR2 SYGVKD. This chain's CDR3 is CAISPGQGSTDTQYF. DNA of the CDR3: TGTGCCATCAGCCCGGGACAGGGTAGCACAGATACGCAGTATTTT.

CDR3: CASSQYATSGGALETQYF. The CDR3 DNA is TGTGCCAGCAGCCAATACGCGACTAGCGGGGGGGCCCTTGAGACCCAGTACTTC. The chain carries TRBV3-1 (or the pseudogene TRBV3-2) and TRBJ2-5; 14 nucleotides align to TRBD2. In germline, CDR1 is LGHDT, CDR2 YNNKEL (reference sequence). The length of the CDR3 is 18 residues. Germline trimming cut 2 bases from V and 5 bases from J; bases unmatched to any gene: 10.

This clone was counted only a few times. The V call is TRBV27, the J call TRBJ1-1, with D tentatively TRBD1 (5 bases). The V end lost 6 bases, the J end lost 1 base, and 21 bases lay between the germline ends. Germline V gives CDR1 MNHEY, CDR2 SMNVEV (reference sequence). The CDR3 runs to 17 residues. CDR3 sequence reads: CASRVSPYGQQNTEAFF. CDR3 sequence (DNA): TGTGCCAGCAGAGTTTCGCCATATGGACAACAGAACACTGAAGCTTTCTTT.

The chain employs TRBV3-1 (or the pseudogene TRBV3-2) and TRBJ2-5, with D perhaps matching TRBD2 (6 bases). Germline V gene sequence: CDR1 LGHDT, CDR2 YNNKEL (reference sequence). The CDR3 sequence is 16 residues long. V lost 1 base and J lost 10, with 22 bases in between. The CDR3 loop is CASSQGLLTQPRGQYF. CDR3 coding DNA: TGTGCCAGCAGCCAAGGCCTACTCACCCAGCCGCGGGGCCAGTACTTC.

This clone was recorded a few times. The chain uses TRBV4-2 and TRBJ1-1; weak D call: TRBD1 (6 bases). Germline V CDR1 and CDR2: LGHNA, YNFKEQ. With 0 bases removed from V and 1 base from J, the gap between germline ends came to 12 bases. There are 16 residues in the CDR3. The CDR3: CASSQDPGQRNTEAFF. The CDR3 DNA sequence: TGTGCCAGCAGCCAAGATCCCGGACAGCGGAACACTGAAGCTTTCTTT.

This clone came up a few times. V is TRBV19 and J is TRBJ2-7, with D tentatively TRBD1 (6 bases). This CDR3 is 17 amino acids long. V lost 5 bases and J 0 bases, leaving 20 bases between the germline ends. The germline V gene has CDR1 LNHDA and CDR2 SQIVND (reference sequence). The CDR3 nucleotides read TGTGCCAGTAGTCCATGGGAAGGACAGTTCCACTCCTACGAGCAGTACTTC. This translates into CASSPWEGQFHSYEQYF.

The V gene is TRBV7-2, the J gene TRBJ1-4, with 12 bases lining up with TRBD1. The germline V gene has CDR1 SGHTA and CDR2 FQGNSA. The CDR3 has 16 residues. V dropped 5 bases and J dropped 8; count of bases not matched to a gene: 9. The CDR3 bases are TGTGCCAGCAGCCCACCCGGGGACAGGGGGCGGGAAAAACTGTTTTTT. Its protein product is CASSPPGDRGREKLFF. Combining the CDR3 with reference TRBV7-2 and TRBJ1-4 gives the whole variable domain GAGVSQSPSNKVTEKGKDVELRCDPISGHTALYWYRQSLGQGLEFLIYFQGNSAPDKSGLPSDRFSAERTGGSVSTLTIQRTQQEDSAVYLCASSPPGDRGREKLFFGSGTQLSVL.

The chain joins TRBV18 to TRBJ1-1, with 10 bases lining up with TRBD1. Germline V gives CDR1 KGHSH, CDR2 LQKENI. This CDR3 is built from 16 residues. The J segment lost 7 bases and the V segment lost 4 bases, leaving 12 bases of the junction unmatched. Here the CDR3 DNA reads TGTGCCAGCTCACTATTACCGACAGGGGGCGCAGGTGAAGCTTTCTTT. It yields the protein CASSLLPTGGAGEAFF.

The chain uses TRBV5-1 and TRBJ2-1; tentative D call: TRBD2 (7 bases). Germline V CDR1 and CDR2: SGHRS, YFSETQ. The CDR3 consists of 15 residues. Deletions cut 6 bases from V and 5 bases from J, with 18 bases between. DNA for the CDR3: TGCGCCAGCACGGGGGGCTTTCAGGGCAACAATGAGCAGTTCTTC. Protein sequence: CASTGGFQGNNEQFF.

V gene TRBV19 combines with J gene TRBJ2-2; TRBD1 is a possible D gene (5 bases). Germline values: CDR1 LNHDA, CDR2 SQIVND (reference sequence). The CDR3 loop spans 15 amino acids. Between the trimmed V and J ends, which lost 6 bases and 2 bases, there was a span of 13 bases. CDR3 amino acids: CASRVVDRNTGELFF. The CDR3 coding sequence is TGTGCCAGTAGGGTCGTAGACAGAAACACCGGGGAGCTGTTTTTT.

The rearrangement joins TRBV6-5 to TRBJ2-5; TRBD1 matches 9 bases. CDR1 is MNHEY, CDR2 SVGAGI, per germline. The CDR3 is made up of 15 amino acids. With 0 bases clipped from V and 4 bases from J, the junction kept 3 bases outside the gene matches. Here the CDR3 DNA reads TGTGCCAGCAGTTACTCGACAGGGGGAGGAGAGACCCAGTACTTC. Translating gives CASSYSTGGGETQYF.